The 27 T cell receptor beta chains below all came from one sample that was sequenced in a study of technical replicates of blood from a handful of donors. TCRdb's table, derived via immunoSEQ multiplex PCR, lists solely in-frame clones and lacks some. This sample yields 85,000 to 90,000 clones, of which 85% to 95% are seen a single time; under 0.3% belongs to the top ten. The sample comprised T cells isolated from PBMCs. Receptors were obtained from a human donor in good health.

J is TRBJ2-7 and V is TRBV5-1; TRBD1 is a possible D gene (5 bases). Germline assignment: CDR1 SGHRS and CDR2 YFSETQ. The CDR3 loop spans 14 amino acids. Trimming pared 0 bases from V and 2 bases from J, leaving 9 bases between. The CDR3 is CASSLEGPTYEQYF. The CDR3 DNA reads TGCGCCAGCAGCTTGGAGGGGCCCACCTACGAGCAGTACTTC.

CDR3 loop: CASSLRTSGSIYNEQFF. The CDR3 bases are TGTGCCAGCAGTTTGCGGACTAGCGGGAGTATCTACAATGAGCAGTTCTTC. The V call is TRBV27, the J call TRBJ2-1, with 13 bases fitting TRBD2. The CDR3 spans 17 residues. The trim removed 3 bases at V and 3 bases at J, leaving 5 bases unmatched. Looked up from germline, CDR1 is MNHEY and CDR2 is SMNVEV (reference sequence).

This chain uses TRBV28 with TRBJ1-2; D possibly corresponds to TRBD1 (6 bases). The germline V gene encodes CDR1 MDHEN and CDR2 SYDVKM. The CDR3 length is 14 residues. Between the trimmed V and J ends, which lost 2 bases and 2 bases, there was a span of 9 bases. The CDR3 reads CASSLAGENYGYTF. The CDR3 DNA is TGTGCCAGCAGTTTAGCAGGGGAGAACTATGGCTACACCTTC.

The chain combines TRBV30 with TRBJ1-2; tentatively, D is TRBD1 (5 bases). Germline V lookup: CDR1 GTSNPN, CDR2 SVGIG (reference sequence). Trimming took off 5 bases at V and 0 bases at J, with 19 bases between the two ends. The CDR3 is 16 amino acids. CDR3 sequence (DNA): TGTGCCTGGGGTGCCATTAGGGGCAATTCTAACTATGGCTACACCTTC. Translated: CAWGAIRGNSNYGYTF. The full variable domain, completed using reference TRBV30 and TRBJ1-2, is SQTIHQWPATLVQPVGSPLSLECTVEGTSNPNLYWYRQAAGRGLQLLFYSVGIGQISSEVPQNLSASRPQDRQFILSSKKLLLSDSGFYLCAWGAIRGNSNYGYTFGSGTRLTVV.

This clone was seen just once. CDR3 nucleotides: TGTGCCAGCAGGCGGCGGGGCTCTAGCACAGATACGCAGTATTTT. This translates into CASRRRGSSTDTQYF. The chain combines TRBV28 with TRBJ2-3, with D maybe TRBD2 (6 bases). The V end lost 6 bases, the J end lost 0 bases, and 13 bases lay between the germline ends. Germline lookup yields CDR1 MDHEN and CDR2 SYDVKM. This CDR3 has 15 amino acids. The variable domain in full, completed from reference TRBV28 and TRBJ2-3, reads DVKVTQSSRYLVKRTGEKVFLECVQDMDHENMFWYRQDPGLGLRLIYFSYDVKMKEKGDIPEGYSVSREKKERFSLILESASTNQTSMYLCASRRRGSSTDTQYFGPGTRLTVL.

The CDR3 nucleotides are TGTGCCAGCAGATACAGGTTATGGGAATCAAGAACAGCAACTAATGAAAAACTGTTTTTT. It codes for CASRYRLWESRTATNEKLFF. This rearrangement joins TRBV9 to TRBJ1-4; D is perhaps TRBD1 (5 bases). This CDR3 is built from 20 residues. CDR1 and CDR2 (germline): SGDLS, YYNGEE. V lost 5 bases and J 0 bases, leaving 26 bases between the germline ends.

This chain uses TRBV6-1 with TRBJ2-2, with 9 bases identical to TRBD2. The J segment lost 3 bases and the V segment lost 0 bases, leaving 14 bases of the junction unmatched. This CDR3 contains 20 residues. Germline CDR1 reads MNHNS; CDR2 reads SASEGT. CDR3 bases: TGTGCCAGCAGTGAAGCATGGGGCCGGACTAGCGTTTTATACACCGGGGAGCTGTTTTTT. Amino acid sequence: CASSEAWGRTSVLYTGELFF.

The count of this clone is one. V gene TRBV5-4 combines with J gene TRBJ2-5; 8 bases fit TRBD2. CDR3 length equals 15 residues. The ends lost 3 bases at V and 2 bases at J; junction bases unmatched: 6. The germline V gene has CDR1 SGHNT and CDR2 YYREEE (reference sequence). CDR3 residues: CASSSKIAGQETQYF. CDR3 sequence (DNA): TGTGCCAGCAGCTCAAAAATAGCGGGACAAGAGACCCAGTACTTC. The full variable domain, with the rest looked up from reference TRBV5-4 and TRBJ2-5, is ETGVTQSPTHLIKTRGQQVTLRCSSQSGHNTVSWYQQALGQGPQFIFQYYREEENGRGNFPPRFSGLQFPNYSSELNVNALELDDSALYLCASSSKIAGQETQYFGPGTRLLVL.

The chain combines TRBV4-1 with TRBJ1-5, with D maybe TRBD1 (5 bases). The ends were cut back, 2 bases at V and 6 bases at J, with 17 bases in the middle. The CDR3 extends over 16 amino acids. Germline V lookup: CDR1 MGHRA, CDR2 YSYEKL. CDR3 sequence reads: CASSQTGPTGGQPQHF. The CDR3 DNA is TGCGCCAGCAGCCAAACGGGCCCCACGGGGGGTCAGCCCCAGCATTTT.

This chain joins TRBV9 and TRBJ2-7; D might be TRBD2 (6 bases). The germline V and J ends were trimmed by 4 bases and 5 bases, with 13 bases remaining between them. The CDR3 consists of 13 residues. Germline loops: CDR1 SGDLS, CDR2 YYNGEE. CDR3 nucleotides: TGTGCCAGCAGCTCCGAGACTAGTCACGAGCAGTACTTC. Protein sequence: CASSSETSHEQYF.

This chain links TRBV2 with TRBJ2-1; TRBD2 matches 7 bases. Germline V gene data show CDR1 as SNHLY and CDR2 as FYNNEI. The junction had 2 bases not matched to a gene; V was cut back by 11 bases and J by 1 base. The CDR3 covers 12 residues. CDR3: CAGGGSYNEQFF. CDR3 nucleotides: TGTGCCGGGGGGGGGTCCTACAATGAGCAGTTCTTC.

This clone was counted a single time. The chain carries TRBV14 and TRBJ2-7, with D possibly matching TRBD2 (5 bases). V was shortened by 5 bases and J by 6 bases, with 14 bases between the two germline ends. CDR1 is SGHDN, CDR2 FVKESK, per germline. This CDR3 has 13 residues. The CDR3 loop reads CASSATSNGEQYF. For the CDR3, the DNA is TGTGCCAGCAGCGCCACTAGTAATGGCGAGCAGTACTTC.

This sequence joins TRBV28 and TRBJ2-1, with 8 nucleotides matching TRBD2. V shed 2 bases and J 7 bases; nucleotides not matched to a gene: 4. There are 14 residues in the CDR3. CDR1 and CDR2 (germline): MDHEN, SYDVKM. The CDR3 DNA sequence: TGTGCCAGCAGTTTAAGCGGGACTAGGAATGAGCAGTTCTTC. It codes for CASSLSGTRNEQFF.

The rearrangement uses TRBV10-3 and TRBJ2-7, with 7 bases matching TRBD1. The CDR3 has 13 amino acids. J lost 4 bases, V lost 11 bases, and 11 bases had no gene match. The germline V gene has CDR1 ENHRY and CDR2 SYGVKD. This chain's CDR3 is CAHGAGGPYEQYF. The CDR3 DNA is TGTGCCCACGGGGCAGGGGGACCTTACGAGCAGTACTTC.

In this sample, this clone turned up a few times. The V call is TRBV11-2, the J call TRBJ1-1, with 7 bases matching TRBD1. The CDR3 runs to 15 residues. CDR1 and CDR2 from the germline V gene are SGHAT and FQNNGV. Trimming at V came to 5 bases and at J to 1 base, leaving 7 bases not matched to a gene. The CDR3 DNA reads TGTGCCAGCAGCAAAATACAGGGGAAGAACACTGAAGCTTTCTTT. It specifies CASSKIQGKNTEAFF.

The gene calls are TRBV27 and TRBJ2-7; tentatively, D is TRBD1 (5 bases). The germline V gene has CDR1 MNHEY and CDR2 SMNVEV (reference sequence). V was clipped by 4 bases and J by 6 bases, with 13 bases between them. The length of the CDR3 is 13 residues. CDR3 DNA sequence: TGTGCCAGCAGTTCTTCACCCCAGGGCGAGCAGTACTTC. Translated: CASSSSPQGEQYF.

The V gene is TRBV6-1, the J gene TRBJ2-7, with a possible D match to TRBD2 (5 bases). V gave up 0 bases and J gave up 1 base, with 7 bases separating them. The CDR3 totals 14 residues. Germline V lookup: CDR1 MNHNS, CDR2 SASEGT. Here the CDR3 reads CASSEAWESYEQYF. As DNA, the CDR3 is TGTGCCAGCAGTGAAGCGTGGGAGTCCTACGAGCAGTACTTC.

The chain joins TRBV5-1 to TRBJ2-1; TRBD1 matches at 9 bases. The germline V gene has CDR1 SGHRS and CDR2 YFSETQ. The CDR3 contains 15 residues. The J segment lost 6 bases and the V segment lost 0 bases, leaving 4 bases of the junction unmatched. CDR3 in amino acids: CASSLAPTGGNEQFF. In nucleotides, the CDR3 is TGCGCCAGCAGCTTGGCTCCGACAGGGGGCAATGAGCAGTTCTTC.

The V gene is TRBV7-9, the J gene TRBJ1-1, with unresolved D. The germline V gene encodes CDR1 SEHNR and CDR2 FQNEAQ (reference sequence). The CDR3 totals 14 residues. Trimming cost V 5 bases and J 8 bases, with 18 bases left between them. DNA of the CDR3: TGTGCCAGCAGCCTCGTTCCCGGAGTACCCGAAGCTTTCTTT. It encodes CASSLVPGVPEAFF.

This chain joins TRBV2 and TRBJ2-7; a possible D gene is TRBD2 (5 bases). Trimming removed 4 bases from V and 6 bases from J, with 7 bases in between. The length of the CDR3 is 11 residues. CDR1 SNHLY and CDR2 FYNNEI come from the germline V gene. Here the CDR3 DNA reads TGTGCCAGCAGTGGGGAGTCCGAGCAGTACTTC. Its translation: CASSGESEQYF.

This clone has more than one count but fewer than ten. Its ends do not fully match the called genes, so a read error is possible. J is TRBJ2-7 and V is TRBV2, with D unresolved. The CDR3 spans 14 residues. Germline V gene lookup returns CDR1 SNHLY and CDR2 FYNNEI. The CDR3 reads CASGLVGSSNEQYF. As DNA, the CDR3 is TGTGCCAGCGGTTTAGTGGGCTCCTCCAACGAGCAGTACTTC.

The chain employs TRBV2 and TRBJ1-3; the D gene is possibly TRBD1 (6 bases). This CDR3 has 14 residues. V was clipped by 8 bases and J by 1 base, with 12 bases between them. From germline, CDR1 is SNHLY and CDR2 FYNNEI. CDR3 nucleotide sequence: TGTGCCAGCGCTCCTCAGGGGTCTGGAAACACCATATATTTT. Amino acid sequence: CASAPQGSGNTIYF.

The chain recombines TRBV28 with TRBJ1-2; weak D call: TRBD1 (6 bases). Germline V gene data show CDR1 as MDHEN and CDR2 as SYDVKM. The CDR3 extends over 13 amino acids. V shed 2 bases and J shed 8 bases, with 12 bases lying between them. CDR3: CASSLDPTGGYTF. The CDR3 coding sequence is TGTGCCAGCAGTTTAGACCCCACAGGGGGCTACACCTTC.

V is TRBV14 and J is TRBJ2-7; the match to TRBD1 covers 11 bases. The CDR3 is 17 residues long. The V segment lost 0 bases and the J segment 4 bases; nucleotides outside the gene matches: 8. Germline assignment: CDR1 SGHDN and CDR2 FVKESK. In nucleotides, the CDR3 is TGTGCCAGCAGCCAAGAAACCTGGACAGGGGGCAGGTACGAGCAGTACTTC. Translation gives CASSQETWTGGRYEQYF.

V gene TRBV15 combines with J gene TRBJ2-7; tentatively, D is TRBD2 (7 bases). This CDR3 region has 16 residues. Germline CDR1 and CDR2: LNHNV and YYDKDF (reference sequence). With 0 bases removed from V and 6 bases from J, the gap between germline ends came to 18 bases. CDR3 nucleotide sequence: TGTGCCACCAGCAGAGATAGGGGGGAGGGCCATGGCGAGCAGTACTTC. Encoded protein: CATSRDRGEGHGEQYF.

The chain carries TRBV6-6 and TRBJ2-1, with 9 bases fitting TRBD2. V lost 0 bases, J lost 6 bases, and 6 bases stayed unmatched. The CDR3 length is 16 residues. CDR1 is MNHNY, CDR2 SVGAGI, per germline (reference sequence). The CDR3 region has the DNA TGTGCCAGCAGTTACTCGAGTTCTAGCGGGGTCAATGAGCAGTTCTTC. Encoded protein: CASSYSSSSGVNEQFF.

This chain connects TRBV28 to TRBJ2-3; D possibly corresponds to TRBD2 (6 bases). Looked up from germline, CDR1 is MDHEN and CDR2 is SYDVKM. This CDR3 has 15 residues. Trimming pared 3 bases from V and 0 bases from J, leaving 10 bases between. This chain's CDR3 is CASSFLAASTDTQYF. Written as DNA, the CDR3 is TGTGCCAGCAGTTTCTTAGCGGCTAGCACAGATACGCAGTATTTT.